This T cell receptor (beta chain) originates from a study of blood T cell repertoires in COVID-19. Study-wide background: T cells, B-cell-depleted T cells, or PBMCs provided the cDNA or gDNA that served as material.

Trimming cost V 3 bases and J 3 bases; bases outside gene matches: 7. Germline CDR1 SGDLS, CDR2 YYNGEE. CDR3 size: 15 residues. This clone was found a few times. Per the authors' pipeline: Reference gene primer amplification yielded estimated nucleated cell counts. Profiled with immunoSEQ multiplex PCR; TCRdb holds only in-frame clones, not every one. From that table come the V and J calls and clone size; the DNA was used to work out D and trimming. The table includes hundreds of thousands of clones, 83% detected once. The chain links TRBV9 to TRBJ2-5, with 8 bases matching TRBD2. The sample consisted of peripheral blood. The TCR originated in a woman aged 45-65 years who had recovered from COVID-19. DNA of the CDR3: TGTGCCAGCAGCGCACAAACTAGCGGAGAAGAGACCCAGTACTTC. This sequence encodes CASSAQTSGEETQYF.